This passage covers 9 T cell receptor beta chains from one sample sequenced in a study. TCRdb called the 5' RACE reads again in MiXCR, with one record for every CDR3 protein. The data contain 6,000 to 7,500 distinct CDR3 sequences, 73% of them seen just once; the ten biggest clones take up around 4.1%. Tregs were sorted as CD4+CD25+CD127-/low cells. Sequenced input: tumor-infiltrating Tregs sorted from the breast tumor. The receptors derive from a female donor with breast cancer.

This chain links TRBV7-8 with TRBJ1-2; D might be TRBD1 (5 bases). Germline V gene data show CDR1 as SGHVS and CDR2 as FQNEAQ. This CDR3 is built from 17 residues. V was pared by 1 base and J by 0 bases, with 15 bases between. CDR3 amino acids: CASSLVRTPTTNYGYTF. CDR3 nucleotide sequence: TGTGCCAGCAGCTTAGTTCGGACACCGACTACTAACTATGGCTACACCTTC.

As regards this clonotype: At one end, the junction sequence differs from germline, possibly due to a read error. Written as DNA, the CDR3 is TGTGCCAGCAGCAGGTACAGGGGTTACAATGAGCAGCTCTTC. It codes for CASSRYRGYNEQLF. The chain employs TRBV7-2 and TRBJ2-1; 7 bases fit TRBD1. The germline V gene encodes CDR1 SGHTA and CDR2 FQGNSA. The CDR3 length is 14 residues.

This clonotype was seen more than once but under ten times. This chain connects TRBV7-8 to TRBJ2-1; 8 bases match TRBD2. With V trimmed by 4 bases and J by 9 bases, 11 bases remained unmatched. The CDR3 spans 15 residues. The germline V gene encodes CDR1 SGHVS and CDR2 FQNEAQ. In nucleotides, the CDR3 is TGTGCCAGCAGCTACGGGACTAGTTATAGGGGTGAGCAGTTCTTC. It specifies CASSYGTSYRGEQFF.

This sequence joins TRBV2 and TRBJ1-4; unclear D gene. The length of the CDR3 is 13 residues. The germline V and J ends were trimmed by 1 base and 8 bases, with 8 bases remaining between them. CDR1 is SNHLY and CDR2 is FYNNEI in the germline V gene. The CDR3 nucleotides are TGTGCCAGCAGTGAAGGCCCGAGGGAAAAACTGTTTTTT. Protein product: CASSEGPREKLFF.

V is TRBV5-4 and J is TRBJ1-1, with D possibly TRBD1 on 6 matching bases. Between the trimmed V and J ends, which lost 0 bases and 1 base, there was a span of 7 bases. This CDR3 region has 14 residues. Germline V CDR1 and CDR2: SGHNT, YYREEE (reference sequence). The CDR3 bases are TGTGCCAGCAGCTTGGGACAGGCGAACACTGAAGCTTTCTTT. Translation gives CASSLGQANTEAFF.

Only a few counts were recorded for this clonotype. The J gene is TRBJ1-5, the V gene TRBV6-5; D is possibly TRBD1 (5 bases). The germline V and J ends were trimmed by 2 bases and 5 bases, with 13 bases remaining between them. CDR3 length equals 15 residues. Germline CDR1 MNHEY, CDR2 SVGAGI. This CDR3 reads CASSYTGQGDQPQHF. The DNA of the CDR3 is TGTGCCAGCAGTTACACCGGACAAGGGGATCAGCCCCAGCATTTT.

J is TRBJ2-5 and V is TRBV6-2 or TRBV6-3; a possible D gene is TRBD2 (6 bases). Germline CDR1 and CDR2: MNHEY and SVGEGT. CDR3 length: 16 residues. V was trimmed by 5 bases and J by 1 base, leaving 17 bases between them. CDR3 DNA sequence: TGTGCCAGCAGTCTGACTAGAGTGTGGGTCCAAGAGACCCAGTACTTC. Translating gives CASSLTRVWVQETQYF.

The V call is TRBV20-1, the J call TRBJ1-6, with D perhaps TRBD1 (5 bases). Germline-derived CDR1 and CDR2 are DFQATT and SNEGSKA (reference sequence). The CDR3 contains 14 residues. V was cut by 6 bases and J by 5 bases, with 14 bases left in between. The CDR3 DNA reads TGCAGTGCCGCGAGACAGCCGAATAATTCACCCCTCCACTTT. As protein: CSAARQPNNSPLHF.

J is TRBJ2-5 and V is TRBV20-1, with a weak D call TRBD2 (6 bases). V lost 4 bases and J 9 bases, leaving 27 bases between the germline ends. CDR3 size: 16 residues. CDR1 is DFQATT, CDR2 SNEGSKA, per germline (reference sequence). The CDR3 here is CSATPGAYGYTSAQYF. The DNA of the CDR3 is TGCAGTGCTACTCCGGGAGCCTATGGCTACACCTCGGCCCAGTACTTC.